This is a list of T cell receptor beta chains from one sample in a study of blood T cell repertoires in COVID-19. The repertoire was sequenced with immunoSEQ multiplex PCR; TCRdb's copy has only in-frame clones and lacks some. The table includes about 250,000 clones, roughly 86% detected once. Sequencing was carried out using peripheral blood. These receptor sequences come from a woman aged 80 or over with COVID-19, enrolled during active disease. Both conserved end residues are part of each CDR3. The D gene is left open where the match is weak. Size tells how often a clone was seen (once, few, many) or the class of an expanded clone, and some rows leave it out.

14	TRBV19	-	TRBD2	TRBJ2-7	TGTGCCAGTAGTGCTGGGACTAGCGGGGGGAAGCAGTACTTC	CASSAGTSGGKQYF
12	TRBV29-1	-	-	TRBJ1-3	TGCAGCGTTGAAGATCCAGGGAACACCATATATTTT	CSVEDPGNTIYF
15	TRBV3-1/TRBV3-2	few	TRBD1	TRBJ1-1	TGTGCCAGCAGCCTTCTGACAGGGGGTGGTGCTGAAGCTTTCTTT	CASSLLTGGGAEAFF
15	TRBV10-3	-	-	TRBJ1-3	TGTGCCATCTCCCAGAATATGCTGGCTGGAAACACCATATATTTT	CAISQNMLAGNTIYF
14	TRBV29-1	-	-	TRBJ2-5	TGCAAGTGCTTTACCCCGGGGCAGGGGGAGACCCAGTACTTC	CKCFTPGQGETQYF
14	TRBV5-1	once	-	TRBJ1-6	TGCGCCAGCAGCCCAGGGGCGTCCAATTCACCCCTCCACTTT	CASSPGASNSPLHF
14	TRBV6-2/TRBV6-3	-	-	TRBJ1-1	TGTGCCAGCAGTTATACAGGGAAGAACACTGAAGCTTTCTTT	CASSYTGKNTEAFF
14	TRBV6-5	few	TRBD1	TRBJ1-2	TGTGCCAGCAGGGTTGGGGACAGCTACTATGGCTACACCTTC	CASRVGDSYYGYTF
17	TRBV5-1	-	TRBD1	TRBJ1-1	TGCGCCAGCAGGGGAGCACTTACAGGGGGCGTTGTCACTGAAGCTTTCTTT	CASRGALTGGVVTEAFF
17	TRBV28	-	-	TRBJ2-7	TGTGCCAGCAGTTTATTCGGGCTGGGGCAGGGGAACTACGAGCAGTACTTC	CASSLFGLGQGNYEQYF
15	TRBV6-6	-	-	TRBJ2-1	TGTGCCAGCAGTAGGGACTCGAGCTCCTACAATGAGCAGTTCTTC	CASSRDSSSYNEQFF
18	TRBV27	-	TRBD1	TRBJ1-1	TGTGCCAGCAGTTTTGCGCCGGGACAGGGACACCGGAACACTGAAGCTTTCTTT	CASSFAPGQGHRNTEAFF
15	TRBV10-3	-	TRBD1	TRBJ2-2	TGTGCCATCAGTGGGGGACAGGGGATCACCGGGGAGCTGTTTTTT	CAISGGQGITGELFF
15	TRBV28	-	-	TRBJ1-2	TGTGCCAGCAGTCTTCTCGAGACGGGAGGCTATGGCTACACCTTC	CASSLLETGGYGYTF
15	TRBV9	-	-	TRBJ1-2	TGTGCCAGCAGCGTAGATGGACGGGGAACCTATGGCTACACCTTC	CASSVDGRGTYGYTF
15	TRBV28	few	TRBD1	TRBJ2-7	TGTGCCAGCAGTTTATCCGGGACAGTACTTTACGAGCAGTACTTC	CASSLSGTVLYEQYF
14	TRBV6-5	-	TRBD2	TRBJ2-7	TGTGCCAGCAGTTCTGGCGGGGGGCGCTACGAGCAGTACTTC	CASSSGGGRYEQYF
13	TRBV6-4	-	TRBD1	TRBJ1-4	TGTGCCAGCCGAGGACAGGGGAGTGAAAAACTGTTTTTT	CASRGQGSEKLFF
15	TRBV5-5	-	-	TRBJ1-6	TGTGCCAGCACCCCGACAGGAAGCTATAATTCACCCCTCCACTTT	CASTPTGSYNSPLHF
14	TRBV10-2	few	-	TRBJ2-1	TGCGCCAGCAGTGAGTCTTACGGAGACAATGAGCAGTTCTTC	CASSESYGDNEQFF
15	TRBV5-4	-	-	TRBJ2-5	TGTGCCAGCAGCGATCCCCGGGGGGCTTGGGAGACCCAGTACTTC	CASSDPRGAWETQYF
14	TRBV14	-	-	TRBJ2-5	TGTGCCAGCAGCCAAGATATTGGCCGTCCAACCCAGTACTTC	CASSQDIGRPTQYF
15	TRBV6-6	-	TRBD2	TRBJ2-1	TGTGCCAGCACCATCAGCGGGGGCTCCTACAATGAGCAGTTCTTC	CASTISGGSYNEQFF
15	TRBV28	-	TRBD1	TRBJ1-5	TGTGCCAGCAGGAACCGGGACAGGGTGAATCAGCCCCAGCATTTT	CASRNRDRVNQPQHF
15	TRBV19	-	-	TRBJ2-6	TGTGCCAGTAGTACTGACAGCTCTGGGGCCAACGTCCTGACTTTC	CASSTDSSGANVLTF
14	TRBV28	-	TRBD1	TRBJ1-5	TGTGCCAGCAGGCTAGGGACAGTTGCTCAGCCCCAGCATTTT	CASRLGTVAQPQHF
13	TRBV12-3/TRBV12-4	-	-	TRBJ2-5	TGTGCCAGCAGTCCGACAGGGAGGGAGACCCAGTACTTC	CASSPTGRETQYF
16	TRBV5-1	few	TRBD1	TRBJ2-2	TGCGCCAGCAGCCCTGACAGGGCATCTAACACCGGGGAGCTGTTTTTT	CASSPDRASNTGELFF
15	TRBV20-1	-	-	TRBJ2-5	TGCAGTGCTAGTTACTTCGGGACAAAGCAAGAGACCCAGTACTTC	CSASYFGTKQETQYF
15	TRBV24-1	-	TRBD2	TRBJ2-1	TGTGCCACCAGTGACGCTAGCGGGGGGGAACGTGAGCAGTTCTTC	CATSDASGGEREQFF
14	TRBV4-1	once	TRBD1	TRBJ1-5	TGCGCCAGCAGCCCTAACAGGGGGCTCCAGCCCCAGCATTTT	CASSPNRGLQPQHF
15	TRBV7-9	-	-	TRBJ1-5	TGTGCCAGCAGCTTAGGGGCAGGCGTTGATCAGCCCCAGCATTTT	CASSLGAGVDQPQHF
15	TRBV2	-	TRBD1	TRBJ1-5	TGTGCCAGCGTCGGGGACAGGGAAATCCATCAGCCCCAGCATTTT	CASVGDREIHQPQHF
17	TRBV4-2	-	-	TRBJ1-4	TGTGCCAGCAGCCAAGGTCGTTACTCCCAGGGGAATGAAAAACTGTTTTTT	CASSQGRYSQGNEKLFF